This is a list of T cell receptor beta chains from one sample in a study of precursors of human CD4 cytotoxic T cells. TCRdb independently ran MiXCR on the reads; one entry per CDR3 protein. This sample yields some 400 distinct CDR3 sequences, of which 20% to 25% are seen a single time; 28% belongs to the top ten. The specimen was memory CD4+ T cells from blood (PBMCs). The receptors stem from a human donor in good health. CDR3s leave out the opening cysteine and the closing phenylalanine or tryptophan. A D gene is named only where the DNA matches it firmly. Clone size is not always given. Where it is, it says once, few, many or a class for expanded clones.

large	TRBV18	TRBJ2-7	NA	ASSPGSGRTYEQY
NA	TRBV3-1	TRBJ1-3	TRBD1	ASSQDLGTDSGNTIY
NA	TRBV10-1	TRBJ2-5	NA	ASSGGSTIGETQY
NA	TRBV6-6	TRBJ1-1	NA	ASSYPTVLGIEAF
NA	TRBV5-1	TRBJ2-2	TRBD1	ASSLVYRGRGGELF
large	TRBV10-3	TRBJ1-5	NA	AISEGQPNQPQH
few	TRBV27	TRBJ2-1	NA	ASSHTFRQGGNEQF
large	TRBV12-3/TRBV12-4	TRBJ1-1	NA	ASTLTENTEAF
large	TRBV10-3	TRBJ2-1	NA	AIGSNSLDNEQF
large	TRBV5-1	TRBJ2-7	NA	ASSRPPGLSSSYEQY
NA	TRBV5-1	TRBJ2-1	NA	ASSPTGTVYDEQF
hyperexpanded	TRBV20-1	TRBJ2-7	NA	SARKMGLEQY
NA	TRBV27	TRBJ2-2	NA	ASKQGFSGTGELF
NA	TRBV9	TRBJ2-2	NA	ASSVVPTGELF
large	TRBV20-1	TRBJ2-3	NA	SASLRERVNTDTQY
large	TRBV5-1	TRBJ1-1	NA	ASALGGQNTEAF
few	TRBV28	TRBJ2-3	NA	ASSLSDTQY
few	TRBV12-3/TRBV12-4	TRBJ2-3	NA	ASSDYATDTQY
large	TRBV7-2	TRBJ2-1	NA	ASSSGLYYNEQF
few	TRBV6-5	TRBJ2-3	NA	ASRSITDTQY
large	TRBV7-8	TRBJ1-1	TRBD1	ASSLVDRGNTEAF
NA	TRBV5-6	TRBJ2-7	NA	ASSLVGTQGNYEQY
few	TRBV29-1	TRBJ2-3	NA	SVEWRHTDTQY
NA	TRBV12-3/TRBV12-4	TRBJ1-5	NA	ASSLGSGNQPQH
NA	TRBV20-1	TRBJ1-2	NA	SASPGHLYGYT
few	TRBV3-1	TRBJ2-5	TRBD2	ASSSRPGTSRETQY
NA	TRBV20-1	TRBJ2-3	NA	SARAYTDTQY